This T cell receptor (beta chain) is drawn from a study of technical replicates of blood from a handful of donors. Method: immunoSEQ multiplex PCR; TCRdb's copy keeps in-frame clones and lacks some. There are about 70,000 clones in the sample; around 97% occur only once, and roughly 0.21% lies in the top ten. Trimming took off 3 bases at V and 2 bases at J, with 8 bases between the two ends. The CDR3 length is 12 residues. The germline V gene encodes CDR1 GTSNPN and CDR2 SVGIG (reference sequence). The genes are TRBV30 and TRBJ2-7; D unresolved. Material: T cells isolated from PBMCs. The source is a human donor in good health. This CDR3 reads CAWRRATYEQYF. The CDR3 DNA sequence: TGTGCCTGGAGAAGAGCTACCTACGAGCAGTACTTC. The variable domain in full, with the rest retrieved from reference TRBV30 and TRBJ2-7, is SQTIHQWPATLVQPVGSPLSLECTVEGTSNPNLYWYRQAAGRGLQLLFYSVGIGQISSEVPQNLSASRPQDRQFILSSKKLLLSDSGFYLCAWRRATYEQYFGPGTRLTVT.